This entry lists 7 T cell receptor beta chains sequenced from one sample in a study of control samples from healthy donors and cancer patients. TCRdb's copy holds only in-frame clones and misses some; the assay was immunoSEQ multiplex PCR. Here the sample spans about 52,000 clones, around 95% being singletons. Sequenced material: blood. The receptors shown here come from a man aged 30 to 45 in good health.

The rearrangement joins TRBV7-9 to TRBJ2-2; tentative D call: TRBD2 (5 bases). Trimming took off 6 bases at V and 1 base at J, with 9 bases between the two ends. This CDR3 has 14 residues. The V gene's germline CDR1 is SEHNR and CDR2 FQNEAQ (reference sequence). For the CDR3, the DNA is TGTGCCAGCAGGGACGGAGGGAACACCGGGGAGCTGTTTTTT. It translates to CASRDGGNTGELFF. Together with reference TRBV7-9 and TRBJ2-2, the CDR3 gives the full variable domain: DTGVSQNPRHKITKRGQNVTFRCDPISEHNRLYWYRQTLGQGPEFLTYFQNEAQLEKSRLLSDRFSAERPKGSFSTLEIQRTEQGDSAMYLCASRDGGNTGELFFGEGSRLTVL.

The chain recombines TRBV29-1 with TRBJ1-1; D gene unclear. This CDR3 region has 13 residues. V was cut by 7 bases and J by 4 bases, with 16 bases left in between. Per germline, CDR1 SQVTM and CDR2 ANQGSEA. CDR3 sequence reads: CSADGQRGTEAFF. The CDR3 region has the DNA TGCAGCGCCGACGGGCAGAGAGGCACTGAAGCTTTCTTT.

The chain's CDR3 is CASSSGTGGYNEQFF. The CDR3 DNA is TGTGCCAGCAGCTCCGGGACAGGGGGCTACAATGAGCAGTTCTTC. The rearrangement joins TRBV28 to TRBJ2-1, with TRBD1 matching over 11 bases. The CDR3 is made up of 15 amino acids. With V trimmed by 6 bases and J by 3 bases, 4 bases remained unmatched. Germline values: CDR1 MDHEN, CDR2 SYDVKM.

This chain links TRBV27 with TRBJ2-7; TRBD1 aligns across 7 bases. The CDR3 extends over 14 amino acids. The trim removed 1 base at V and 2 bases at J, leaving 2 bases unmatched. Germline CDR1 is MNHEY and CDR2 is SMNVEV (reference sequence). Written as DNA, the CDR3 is TGTGCCAGCAGTTTATACGGGACAGCCTACGAGCAGTACTTC. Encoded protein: CASSLYGTAYEQYF.

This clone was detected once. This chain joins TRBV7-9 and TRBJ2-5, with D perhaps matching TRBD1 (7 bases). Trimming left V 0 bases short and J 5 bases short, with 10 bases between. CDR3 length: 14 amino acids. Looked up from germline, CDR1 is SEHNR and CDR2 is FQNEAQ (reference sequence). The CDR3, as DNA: TGTGCCAGCAGCTTAGCTCAGGGGGGCGAGACCCAGTACTTC. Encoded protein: CASSLAQGGETQYF. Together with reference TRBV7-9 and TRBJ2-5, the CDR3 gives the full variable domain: DTGVSQNPRHKITKRGQNVTFRCDPISEHNRLYWYRQTLGQGPEFLTYFQNEAQLEKSRLLSDRFSAERPKGSFSTLEIQRTEQGDSAMYLCASSLAQGGETQYFGPGTRLLVL.

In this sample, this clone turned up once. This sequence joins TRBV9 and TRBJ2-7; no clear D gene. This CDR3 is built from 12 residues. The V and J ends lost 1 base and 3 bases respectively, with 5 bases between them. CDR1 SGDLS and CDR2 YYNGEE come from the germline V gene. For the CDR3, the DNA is TGTGCCAGCAGCGTAAACAGCTACGAGCAGTACTTC. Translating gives CASSVNSYEQYF.

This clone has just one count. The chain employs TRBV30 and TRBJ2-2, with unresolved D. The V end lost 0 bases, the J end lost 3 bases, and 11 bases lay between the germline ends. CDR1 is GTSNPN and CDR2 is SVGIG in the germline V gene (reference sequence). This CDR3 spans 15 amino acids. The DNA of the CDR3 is TGTGCCTGGAGTGTACCTCATAAGGACACCGGGGAGCTGTTTTTT. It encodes CAWSVPHKDTGELFF.